This is a list of T cell receptor beta chains from one sample in a study of PD-L1 blockade in urothelial cancer. The data were produced by immunoSEQ multiplex PCR, yet TCRdb's version contains in-frame clones alone and is incomplete. The sample lists nearly 50,000 clones, 80% to 90% occurring once. The sequencing here drew on PBMCs, taken around atezolizumab (anti-PD-L1) treatment. The receptor set was obtained from a man aged 70 or older with urothelial cancer. Both conserved end residues are part of each CDR3. The D gene is left open where the match is weak. For some rows the clone size is stated as once, few or many, or as a class when expanded; others skip it.

cdr3_aa	cdr3_nt	d_call	v_call	j_call	clone_size
CASSLVQGPNTEAFF	TGTGCCAGCAGCTTAGTACAGGGACCTAACACTGAAGCTTTCTTT	NA	TRBV7-9	TRBJ1-1	NA
CASSSATGGENTIYF	TGTGCCAGCAGTTCCGCGACAGGGGGCGAAAACACCATATATTTT	TRBD1	TRBV6-5	TRBJ1-3	NA
CASRGPGGGGETQYF	TGTGCCAGCAGGGGGCCGGGAGGGGGCGGGGAGACCCAGTACTTC	NA	TRBV28	TRBJ2-5	NA
CAWSVRSGTSEQYF	TGTGCCTGGAGTGTACGGTCAGGGACTAGCGAGCAGTACTTC	TRBD2	TRBV30	TRBJ2-7	NA
CASSQDPGQGTDTQYF	TGTGCCAGCAGCCAAGATCCGGGACAGGGAACAGATACGCAGTATTTT	TRBD1	TRBV14	TRBJ2-3	NA
CASSYSTGYGYTF	TGTGCCAGCAGTTACTCGACGGGTTATGGCTACACCTTC	NA	TRBV6-5	TRBJ1-2	NA
CASSLPGTGLFSNQPQHF	TGTGCCAGCAGTTTACCCGGGACAGGGCTTTTTAGCAATCAGCCCCAGCATTTT	TRBD1	TRBV28	TRBJ1-5	few
CSVEGGFNTEAFF	TGCAGCGTCGAGGGCGGGTTTAACACTGAAGCTTTCTTT	NA	TRBV29-1	TRBJ1-1	few
CASTQGDKVYNEQFF	TGTGCCAGCACCCAAGGGGACAAAGTCTACAATGAGCAGTTCTTC	NA	TRBV2	TRBJ2-1	NA
CASARWTSRSSYEQYF	TGTGCCAGCGCCAGGTGGACTAGCCGGAGCTCCTACGAGCAGTACTTC	TRBD2	TRBV2	TRBJ2-7	NA
CAWSTLAPNTEAFF	TGTGCCTGGAGCACATTGGCTCCGAACACTGAAGCTTTCTTT	NA	TRBV30	TRBJ1-1	NA
CASSLTSGNYEQYF	TGTGCCAGCAGCTTAACTAGCGGGAACTACGAGCAGTACTTC	TRBD2	TRBV7-3	TRBJ2-7	NA
CASSGLAGGLYQYF	TGTGCCAGCAGCGGACTAGCGGGAGGCCTTTATCAGTATTTT	TRBD2	TRBV6-1	TRBJ2-3	NA
CASRTTGIGELFF	TGTGCCAGCAGGACGACAGGTATCGGGGAGCTGTTTTTT	NA	TRBV28	TRBJ2-2	NA
CASRTGTGGEKLFF	TGTGCCAGCAGAACCGGGACGGGGGGAGAAAAACTGTTTTTT	NA	TRBV6-6	TRBJ1-4	few
CAGMRYGASNYEQYF	TGTGCCGGCATGCGATATGGGGCCTCCAACTACGAGCAGTACTTC	NA	TRBV5-6	TRBJ2-7	NA
CASSQGGGGLAGAQYF	TGCGCCAGCAGCCAAGGCGGAGGAGGACTAGCGGGGGCGCAGTATTTT	TRBD2	TRBV4-1	TRBJ2-3	few
CAASGQGQYF	TGTGCCGCGAGTGGCCAGGGGCAGTACTTC	NA	TRBV28	TRBJ2-7	NA
CASSPLAGGDTGELFF	TGTGCCAGCTCCCCACTAGCGGGAGGAGACACCGGGGAGCTGTTTTTT	TRBD2	TRBV18	TRBJ2-2	NA
CASSPMTGTVLNEKLFF	TGTGCCAGCTCACCAATGACAGGGACGGTCCTTAATGAAAAACTGTTTTTT	TRBD1	TRBV18	TRBJ1-4	NA
CASSLILAGGPGELFF	TGTGCCAGCAGTTTAATACTAGCGGGAGGTCCCGGGGAGCTGTTTTTT	TRBD2	TRBV28	TRBJ2-2	NA
CASSLYGLAGYEQFF	TGTGCCAGCAGCTTATACGGACTAGCGGGATATGAGCAGTTCTTC	TRBD2	TRBV7-2	TRBJ2-1	NA